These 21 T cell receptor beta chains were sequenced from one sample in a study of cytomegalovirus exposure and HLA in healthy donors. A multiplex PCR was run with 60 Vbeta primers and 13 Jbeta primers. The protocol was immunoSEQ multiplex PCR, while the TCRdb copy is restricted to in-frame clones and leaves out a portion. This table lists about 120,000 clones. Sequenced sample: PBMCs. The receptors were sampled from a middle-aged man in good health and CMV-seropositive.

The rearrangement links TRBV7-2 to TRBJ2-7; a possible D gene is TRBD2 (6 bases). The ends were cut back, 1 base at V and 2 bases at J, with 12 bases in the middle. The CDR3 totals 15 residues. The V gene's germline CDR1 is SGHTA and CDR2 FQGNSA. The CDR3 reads CASSLGGGAAYEQYF. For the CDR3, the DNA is TGTGCCAGCAGCTTAGGGGGCGGGGCAGCCTACGAGCAGTACTTC.

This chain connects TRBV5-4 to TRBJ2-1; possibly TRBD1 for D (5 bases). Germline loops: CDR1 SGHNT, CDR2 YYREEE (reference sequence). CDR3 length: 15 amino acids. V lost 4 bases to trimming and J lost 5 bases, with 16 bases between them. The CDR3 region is CASSRWISRDNEQFF. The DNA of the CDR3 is TGTGCCAGCAGCCGTTGGATCTCCAGGGACAATGAGCAGTTCTTC.

In DNA form, the CDR3 reads TGTGCCAGCAGCGCGAGACAGGGGAACACTGAAGCTTTCTTT. This codes for CASSARQGNTEAFF. The chain uses TRBV9 and TRBJ1-1, with TRBD1 identical over 7 bases. Per the germline V gene, CDR1 is SGDLS and CDR2 is YYNGEE. CDR3 length: 14 residues. Trimming cost V 3 bases and J 1 base; bases outside gene matches: 3.

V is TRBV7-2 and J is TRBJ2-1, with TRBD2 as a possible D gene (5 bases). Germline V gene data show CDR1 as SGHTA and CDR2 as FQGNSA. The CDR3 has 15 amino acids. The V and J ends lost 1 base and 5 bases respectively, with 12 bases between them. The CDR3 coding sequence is TGTGCCAGCAGCTTAGGAGCGGCGCTGCACAATGAGCAGTTCTTC. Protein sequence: CASSLGAALHNEQFF.

In DNA form, the CDR3 reads TGTGCCAGCAGCGGAGCGGGAGGGATCCACGAGCAGTACTTC. Translation gives CASSGAGGIHEQYF. The chain carries TRBV28 and TRBJ2-7, with 10 bases lining up with TRBD2. V shed 6 bases and J 5 bases; nucleotides not matched to a gene: 7. In germline, CDR1 is MDHEN, CDR2 SYDVKM. The CDR3 runs 14 residues.

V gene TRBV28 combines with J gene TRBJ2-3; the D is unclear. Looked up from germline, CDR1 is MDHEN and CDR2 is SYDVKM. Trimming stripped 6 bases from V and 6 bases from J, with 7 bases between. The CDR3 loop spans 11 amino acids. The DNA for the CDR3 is TGTGCCAGCAGCCTGTCTGATACGCAGTATTTT. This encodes CASSLSDTQYF. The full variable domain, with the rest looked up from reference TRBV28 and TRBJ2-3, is DVKVTQSSRYLVKRTGEKVFLECVQDMDHENMFWYRQDPGLGLRLIYFSYDVKMKEKGDIPEGYSVSREKKERFSLILESASTNQTSMYLCASSLSDTQYFGPGTRLTVL.

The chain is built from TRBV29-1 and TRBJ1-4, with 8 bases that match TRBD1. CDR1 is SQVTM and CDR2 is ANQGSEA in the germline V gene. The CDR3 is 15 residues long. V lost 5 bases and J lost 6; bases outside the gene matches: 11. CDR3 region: CSVSSWGQAYEKLFF. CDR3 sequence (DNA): TGCAGCGTTAGTTCTTGGGGACAGGCATATGAAAAACTGTTTTTT.

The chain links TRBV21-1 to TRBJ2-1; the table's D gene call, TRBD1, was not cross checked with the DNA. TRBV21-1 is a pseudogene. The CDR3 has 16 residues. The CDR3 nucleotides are TGTGCCAGCAGCACGCAGGGAACAAGGGTTTACAATGAGCAGTTCTTC. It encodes CASSTQGTRVYNEQFF.

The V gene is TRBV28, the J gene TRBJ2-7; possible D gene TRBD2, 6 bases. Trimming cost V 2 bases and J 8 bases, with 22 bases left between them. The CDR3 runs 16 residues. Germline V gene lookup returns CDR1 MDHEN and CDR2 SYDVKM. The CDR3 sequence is CASSLLTGLLSTKQYF. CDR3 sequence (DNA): TGTGCCAGCAGTTTACTGACGGGACTGCTATCAACCAAGCAGTACTTC.

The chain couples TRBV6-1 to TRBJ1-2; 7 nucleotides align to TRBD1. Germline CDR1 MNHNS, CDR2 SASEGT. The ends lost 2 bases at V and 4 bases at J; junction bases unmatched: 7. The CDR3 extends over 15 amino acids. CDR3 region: CASSENFGQVYGYTF. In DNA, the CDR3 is TGTGCCAGCAGTGAAAATTTCGGACAGGTCTATGGCTACACCTTC.

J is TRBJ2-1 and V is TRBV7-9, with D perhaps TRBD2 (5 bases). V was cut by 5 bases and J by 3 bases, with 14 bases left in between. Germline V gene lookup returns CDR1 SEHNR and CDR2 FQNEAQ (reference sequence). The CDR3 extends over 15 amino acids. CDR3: CASSKGGSGYNEQFF. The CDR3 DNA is TGTGCCAGCAGCAAAGGTGGGAGTGGCTACAATGAGCAGTTCTTC.

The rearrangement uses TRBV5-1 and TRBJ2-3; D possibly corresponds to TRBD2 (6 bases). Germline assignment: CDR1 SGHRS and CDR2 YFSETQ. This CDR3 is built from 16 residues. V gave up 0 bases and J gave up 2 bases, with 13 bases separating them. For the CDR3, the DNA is TGCGCCAGCAGCTTGGGGAGGGCCTCTTCCACAGATACGCAGTATTTT. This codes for CASSLGRASSTDTQYF.

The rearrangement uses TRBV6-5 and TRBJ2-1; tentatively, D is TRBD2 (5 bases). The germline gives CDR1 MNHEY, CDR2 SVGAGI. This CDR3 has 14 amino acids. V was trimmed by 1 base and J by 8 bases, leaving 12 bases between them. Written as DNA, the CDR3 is TGTGCCAGCAGTTACTGGACCGGGATCGATGAGCAGTTCTTC. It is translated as CASSYWTGIDEQFF.

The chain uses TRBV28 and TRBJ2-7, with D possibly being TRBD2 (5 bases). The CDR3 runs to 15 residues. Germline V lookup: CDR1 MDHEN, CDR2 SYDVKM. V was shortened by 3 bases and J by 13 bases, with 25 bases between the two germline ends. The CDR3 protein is CASSFGSGKPPHGYF. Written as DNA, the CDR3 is TGTGCCAGCAGTTTTGGGAGCGGCAAACCCCCCCATGGCTACTTC. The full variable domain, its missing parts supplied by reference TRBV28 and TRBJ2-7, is DVKVTQSSRYLVKRTGEKVFLECVQDMDHENMFWYRQDPGLGLRLIYFSYDVKMKEKGDIPEGYSVSREKKERFSLILESASTNQTSMYLCASSFGSGKPPHGYFGPGTRLTVT.

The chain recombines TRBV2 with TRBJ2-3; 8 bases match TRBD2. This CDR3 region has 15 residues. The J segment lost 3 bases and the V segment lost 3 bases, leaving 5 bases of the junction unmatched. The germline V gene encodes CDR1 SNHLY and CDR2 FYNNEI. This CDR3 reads CASSEREVGTDTQYF. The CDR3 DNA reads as TGTGCCAGCAGTGAGCGGGAGGTTGGTACAGATACGCAGTATTTT. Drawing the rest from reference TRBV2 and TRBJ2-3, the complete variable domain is EPEVTQTPSHQVTQMGQEVILRCVPISNHLYFYWYRQILGQKVEFLVSFYNNEISEKSEIFDDQFSVERPDGSNFTLKIRSTKLEDSAMYFCASSEREVGTDTQYFGPGTRLTVL.

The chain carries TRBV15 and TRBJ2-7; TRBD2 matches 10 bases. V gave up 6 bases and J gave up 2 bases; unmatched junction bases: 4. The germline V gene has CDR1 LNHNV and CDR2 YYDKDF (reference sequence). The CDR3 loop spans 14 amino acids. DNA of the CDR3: TGTGCCACCAGGCTAGCGGGAGATCCCTACGAGCAGTACTTC. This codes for CATRLAGDPYEQYF.

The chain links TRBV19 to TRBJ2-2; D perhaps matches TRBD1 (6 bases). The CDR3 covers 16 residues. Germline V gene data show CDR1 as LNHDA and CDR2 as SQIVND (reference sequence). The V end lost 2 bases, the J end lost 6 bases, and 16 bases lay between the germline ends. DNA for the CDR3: TGTGCCAGTAGTATAATTGGGGGCACCGGCGCCGGGGAGCTGTTTTTT. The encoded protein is CASSIIGGTGAGELFF.

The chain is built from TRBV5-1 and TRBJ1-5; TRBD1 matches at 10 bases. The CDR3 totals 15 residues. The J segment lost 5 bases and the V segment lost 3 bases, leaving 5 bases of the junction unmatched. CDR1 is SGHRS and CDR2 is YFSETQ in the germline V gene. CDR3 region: CASSSTGGGDQPQHF. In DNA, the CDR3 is TGCGCCAGCAGCTCGACAGGGGGCGGCGATCAGCCCCAGCATTTT.

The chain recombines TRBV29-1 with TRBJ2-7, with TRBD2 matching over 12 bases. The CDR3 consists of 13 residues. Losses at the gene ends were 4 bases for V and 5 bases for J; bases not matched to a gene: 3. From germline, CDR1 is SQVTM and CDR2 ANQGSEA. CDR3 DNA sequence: TGCAGCGTTGCACGGACTAGCGGGAACGAGCAGTACTTC. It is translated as CSVARTSGNEQYF.

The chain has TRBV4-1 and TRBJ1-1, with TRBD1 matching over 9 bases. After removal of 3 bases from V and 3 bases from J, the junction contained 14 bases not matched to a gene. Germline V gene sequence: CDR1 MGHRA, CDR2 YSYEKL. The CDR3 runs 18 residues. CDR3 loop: CASSQAGTGPRQDTEAFF. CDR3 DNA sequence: TGCGCCAGCAGCCAGGCCGGGACAGGGCCCCGCCAGGACACTGAAGCTTTCTTT.

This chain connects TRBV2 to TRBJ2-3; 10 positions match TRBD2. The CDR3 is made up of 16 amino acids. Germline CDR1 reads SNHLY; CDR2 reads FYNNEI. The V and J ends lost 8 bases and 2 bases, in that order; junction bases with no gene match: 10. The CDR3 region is CASVYTGLADTDTQYF. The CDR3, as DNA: TGTGCCAGCGTGTACACAGGACTAGCGGACACAGATACGCAGTATTTT. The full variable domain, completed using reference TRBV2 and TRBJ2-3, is EPEVTQTPSHQVTQMGQEVILRCVPISNHLYFYWYRQILGQKVEFLVSFYNNEISEKSEIFDDQFSVERPDGSNFTLKIRSTKLEDSAMYFCASVYTGLADTDTQYFGPGTRLTVL.